This T cell receptor beta chain was sequenced in a study of blood T cell repertoires in COVID-19. Germline lookup yields CDR1 MNHEY and CDR2 SMNVEV (reference sequence). Trimming took 5 bases from V and 7 from J, leaving 15 bases between them. The CDR3 consists of 13 residues. Living in roughly 25 US areas, the participants were between roughly 18 and 95 years of age. Only in-frame clones appear in the TCRdb table, and some are missing; sequencing was by immunoSEQ multiplex PCR. The profile shows 130,000 to 150,000 clones, more than 75% of them singletons. Specimen: PBMCs or T cells enriched from blood (not recorded which). This chain joins TRBV27 and TRBJ2-7; TRBD2 might be the D (5 bases). The receptor comes from a man aged 55 to 70 who had recovered from COVID-19. In DNA, the CDR3 is TGTGCCAGCAGTCCATGGGGAGCTCGGGAGCAGTACTTC. It encodes CASSPWGAREQYF.